This entry lists 6 T cell receptor beta chains sequenced from one sample in a study of blood T cells in healthy people across ages. The use of a sample-barcoded 5' primer and a J-beta primer mix characterized a second PCR of roughly 6 to 12 cycles. Using its own MiXCR run on the 5' RACE reads, TCRdb lists one record per CDR3 protein. The sample shows around 580,000 distinct CDR3 sequences, less than 60% of them seen only once. Sequencing was done on a sample of blood. Receptors originate from a man older than 75 in good health.

This chain joins TRBV29-1 and TRBJ1-3; weak D call: TRBD1 (6 bases). Trimming stripped 6 bases from V and 4 bases from J, with 22 bases between. CDR3 length: 16 amino acids. CDR1 and CDR2 (germline): SQVTM, ANQGSEA. This chain's CDR3 is CSVRDPGEGKGNTIYF. The DNA of the CDR3 is TGCAGCGTCAGGGACCCAGGGGAAGGCAAGGGAAACACCATATATTTT.

A note on this clonotype: This may stem from a read error, because a much larger clone lies one nucleotide away. V gene TRBV27 combines with J gene TRBJ2-5, with D perhaps being TRBD1 or TRBD2 (6 bases each). The ends were cut back, 2 bases at V and 11 bases at J, with 21 bases in the middle. CDR1 is MNHEY and CDR2 is SMNVEV in the germline V gene (reference sequence). This CDR3 is 15 amino acids long. CDR3 coding DNA: TGTGCCAGCAGTTTAAAGGACAGACTAGACAATGAGCAGTACTTC. It is translated as CASSLKDRLDNEQYF.

The genes are TRBV5-1 and TRBJ2-7; perhaps D is TRBD1 or TRBD2 (5 bases each). V was pared by 4 bases and J by 6 bases, with 14 bases between. CDR1 and CDR2 (germline): SGHRS, YFSETQ. The CDR3 covers 13 residues. CDR3 nucleotides: TGCGCCAGCAGCCGGGACCCCTCGGGCGAGCAGTACTTC. This sequence encodes CASSRDPSGEQYF.

In this sample, this clonotype turned up a few times. CDR3 in DNA: TGTGCCAGCTCACCAATAACGGGGGACGCGGAGACCCAGTACTTC. This gives the protein CASSPITGDAETQYF. This chain uses TRBV18 with TRBJ2-5, with D possibly TRBD2 on 6 matching bases. Trimming cost V 2 bases and J 5 bases, with 15 bases left between them. Germline CDR1 and CDR2: KGHSH and LQKENI. This CDR3 spans 15 amino acids.

Notes on this clonotype: Being one base from a much bigger clone, this may be a read error. The rearrangement joins TRBV12-3 or TRBV12-4 to TRBJ1-6; TRBD1 matches at 7 bases. V was pared by 6 bases and J by 6 bases, with 5 bases of the junction left unmatched. The CDR3 has 14 amino acids. The CDR3 nucleotides read TGTGCCAGCAGGACCGGGACAGCTAATTCACCCCTCCACTTT. Its protein product is CASRTGTANSPLHF.

In regard to this clonotype: A much larger clone differs from this one at a single base, so this may be a read error. This chain connects TRBV7-2 to TRBJ2-6; D not resolved. CDR1 is SGHTA, CDR2 FQGNSA, per germline. This CDR3 region has 17 residues. CDR3 loop: CAGSSLGIDSGANVLTF. The CDR3 coding sequence is TGTGCCGGCAGCTCCTTAGGCATAGACTCTGGGGCCAACGTCCTGACTTTC.